This T cell receptor (beta chain) derives from a study of T cells in Graves' hyperthyroidism and ophthalmopathy. The study's findings and limits: A model of 13 V-J pairs discriminated ophthalmopathy from stable hyperthyroidism. Blood held most thyroid clonotypes expanded above 0.001 frequency.

As to this clonotype: The antigen is not known.

CDR1 and CDR2 from the germline V gene are DFQATT and SNEGSKA (reference sequence). The CDR3 has 15 amino acids. V lost 5 bases to trimming and J lost 3 bases; unmatched junction nucleotides: 11. Amplification of TCR beta CDR3 regions used RNA as the template. First-round RT-PCR with HTBI primers amplified the TCR CDR3 region. TCRdb independently ran MiXCR on the multiplex PCR reads; one entry per CDR3 protein. The sample has more than 550,000 distinct CDR3 sequences, around 20% seen once; the top ten hold 16%. First hyperthyroidism diagnosis is when the blood sample was obtained, before any ophthalmopathy symptoms. PBMCs stemmed from 10 ml fresh peripheral blood.

V and J are TRBV20-1 and TRBJ1-1, with 8 bases aligning to TRBD1. This TCR was recovered from a woman aged 45-65 years with Graves' hyperthyroidism that later progressed to Graves' ophthalmopathy. The sample consisted of blood. Here the CDR3 reads CSAPGGQGAYTEAFF. CDR3 DNA: TGCAGTGCTCCGGGCGGGCAGGGGGCTTACACTGAAGCTTTCTTT.